This T cell receptor beta chain comes out of a study of response to subunit inactivated influenza vaccine. The CDR3 is made up of 17 amino acids. The V and J ends lost 3 bases and 6 bases, in that order; junction bases with no gene match: 11. Germline CDR1 reads KGHDR; CDR2 reads SFDVKD. TCRdb re-derived calls from the RT-PCR reads in MiXCR, one entry per CDR3 protein. The sample includes about 530,000 distinct CDR3 sequences, roughly 13% of them seen just once. This clonotype was detected a few times. Its specificity is not known. Study-wide results and caveats: Authors suggested that a seasonal influenza vaccination recruits few new T cells each time.

The sample was PBMCs from blood, taken roughly 47 days after vaccination. The TCR comes from a man aged 50 to 59 who received an inactivated influenza vaccine. The chain carries TRBV24-1 and TRBJ2-1; TRBD1 matches at 9 bases. CDR3 sequence: CATSDPAGTGSFNEQFF. The CDR3 bases are TGTGCCACCAGTGATCCCGCCGGGACAGGGAGTTTCAATGAGCAGTTCTTC.